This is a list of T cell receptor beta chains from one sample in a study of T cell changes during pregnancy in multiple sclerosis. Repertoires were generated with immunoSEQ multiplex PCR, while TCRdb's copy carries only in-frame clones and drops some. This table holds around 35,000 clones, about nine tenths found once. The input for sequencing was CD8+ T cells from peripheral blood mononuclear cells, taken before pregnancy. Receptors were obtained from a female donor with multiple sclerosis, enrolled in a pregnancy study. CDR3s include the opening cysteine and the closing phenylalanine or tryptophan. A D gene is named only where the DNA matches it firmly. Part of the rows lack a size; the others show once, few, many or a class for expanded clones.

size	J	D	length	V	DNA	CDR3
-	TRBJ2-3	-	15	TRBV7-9	TGTGCCAGCAGCTTAGTGGGGGGGGGCGCAGATACGCAGTATTTT	CASSLVGGGADTQYF
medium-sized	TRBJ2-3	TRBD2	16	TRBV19	TGTGCCAGTAGTATAGACGGGACTAGCGGCACAGATACGCAGTATTTT	CASSIDGTSGTDTQYF
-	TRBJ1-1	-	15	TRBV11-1	TGTGCCAGCAGCTTAATATCAGCGATGAACACTGAAGCTTTCTTT	CASSLISAMNTEAFF
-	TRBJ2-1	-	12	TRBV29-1	TGCAGCGTTGTGTTTGGGCCCAATGAGCAGTTCTTC	CSVVFGPNEQFF
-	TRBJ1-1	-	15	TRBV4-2	TGTGCCAGCAGCCAAGGAGCTGGGGCCAACACTGAAGCTTTCTTT	CASSQGAGANTEAFF
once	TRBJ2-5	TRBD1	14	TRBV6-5	TGTGCCAGCAGTTTACAGGGGTGGCAAGAGACCCAGTACTTC	CASSLQGWQETQYF
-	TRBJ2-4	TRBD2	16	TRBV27	TGTGCCAGCAGTTTATCCCCTCCGGGGGGGCAGACCATTCAGTACTTC	CASSLSPPGGQTIQYF
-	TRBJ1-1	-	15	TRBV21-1	TGTGCCAGCAGCAAAGATAAGGGACAAAGCACTGAAGCTTTCTTT	CASSKDKGQSTEAFF
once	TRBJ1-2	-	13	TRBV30	TGTGCCTGGAGTGACGAGGCTCCCTATGGCTACACCTTC	CAWSDEAPYGYTF
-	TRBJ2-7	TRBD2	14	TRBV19	TGTGCCAGTACTCCGGGACTAGCGGCCTACGAGCAGTACTTC	CASTPGLAAYEQYF
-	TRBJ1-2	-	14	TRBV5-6	TGTGCCAGCAGCCCGGGACACACCAGGGCTGGCTACACCTTC	CASSPGHTRAGYTF
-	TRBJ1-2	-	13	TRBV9	TGTGCCAGCAGCGTATGGGAGGATCGGGGCTACACCTTC	CASSVWEDRGYTF
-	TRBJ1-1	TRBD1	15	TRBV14	TGTGCCAGCAGCGCAAGGACAGGTGAGAACACTGAAGCTTTCTTT	CASSARTGENTEAFF
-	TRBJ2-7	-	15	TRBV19	TGTGCCAGTAGTATAGGCCCTTTTTTCGGGTACGAGCAGTACTTC	CASSIGPFFGYEQYF
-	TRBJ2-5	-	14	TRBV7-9	TGTGCCAGCAGGGGACTGTTCCTAGGAGAGACCCAGTACTTC	CASRGLFLGETQYF
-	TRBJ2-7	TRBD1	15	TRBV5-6	TGTGCCAGCAGCTTATGGACAGGGGGCTTCCCCGAGCAGTACTTC	CASSLWTGGFPEQYF
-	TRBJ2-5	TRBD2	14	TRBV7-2	TGTGCCAGCAGCTCGCCGGGACTAGAGGAGACCCAGTACTTC	CASSSPGLEETQYF
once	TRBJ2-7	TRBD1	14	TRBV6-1	TGTGCCAGCAGCACCGACAGGGGGCTTGACGAGCAGTACTTC	CASSTDRGLDEQYF
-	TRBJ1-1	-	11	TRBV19	TGTGCCAGTAGTACAGGACAGGAAGCTTTCTTT	CASSTGQEAFF
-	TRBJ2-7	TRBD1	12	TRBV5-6	TGTGCCAGCGGACAGGGATCCTACGAGCAGTACTTC	CASGQGSYEQYF
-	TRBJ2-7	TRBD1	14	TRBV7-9	TGTGCCAGCAGCCTGGGACAGGGAGAAGACGAGCAGTACTTC	CASSLGQGEDEQYF
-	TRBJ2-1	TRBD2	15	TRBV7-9	TGTGCCAGCAGCTTAAAACTAGCGGCAAACAATGAGCAGTTCTTC	CASSLKLAANNEQFF
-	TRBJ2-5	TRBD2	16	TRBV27	TGTGCCAGCAGTCCGTCGCTAGCGGGGGTGCAAGAGACCCAGTACTTC	CASSPSLAGVQETQYF
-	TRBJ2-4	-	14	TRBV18	TGTGCCAGCTCATACGACAGGACACAAGGCATTCAGTACTTC	CASSYDRTQGIQYF
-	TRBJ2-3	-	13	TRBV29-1	TGCAGCGACTTTGGAGGTCACCCGGATACGCAGTATTTT	CSDFGGHPDTQYF
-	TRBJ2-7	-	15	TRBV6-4	TGTGCCAGCAGTGACCGAGCCGAAAGCTCCTACGAGCAGTACTTC	CASSDRAESSYEQYF
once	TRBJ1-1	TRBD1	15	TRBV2	TGTGCCAGCAGCCTAATGGACAGGGCGGGCACTGAAGCTTTCTTT	CASSLMDRAGTEAFF
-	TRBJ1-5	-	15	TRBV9	TGTGCCAGCAGCGTAACGGGGGGTCTCAATCAGCCCCAGCATTTT	CASSVTGGLNQPQHF
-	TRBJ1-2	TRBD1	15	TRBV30	TGTGCCTGGAGCCTTTCCGGGACAGGGGTCTCCGGCTACACCTTC	CAWSLSGTGVSGYTF
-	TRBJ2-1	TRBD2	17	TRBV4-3	TGCGCCAGCAGCCAGGGATTAGCGGGGACCTTCTACAATGAGCAGTTCTTC	CASSQGLAGTFYNEQFF
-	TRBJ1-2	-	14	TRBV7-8	TGTGCCAGCAGCTCCCGAACAGGGCGCGGTGGCTACACCTTC	CASSSRTGRGGYTF
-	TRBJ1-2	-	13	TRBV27	TGTGCCAGCGGTTGGGGGGCTAACTATGGCTACACCTTC	CASGWGANYGYTF
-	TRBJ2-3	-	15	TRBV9	TGTGCCAGCAGCGCCGACGGGACTTTCACAGATACGCAGTATTTT	CASSADGTFTDTQYF
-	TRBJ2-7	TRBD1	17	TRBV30	TGTGCCTGGTCCAAGGATGACAGGGTGAGGGACCCCTACGAGCAGTACTTC	CAWSKDDRVRDPYEQYF
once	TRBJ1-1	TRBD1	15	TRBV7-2	TGTGCCAGCAGCCCGCCACAGGGGGCGGCCACTGAAGCTTTCTTT	CASSPPQGAATEAFF
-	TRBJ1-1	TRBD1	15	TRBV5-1	TGCGCCAGCGGACCGATACGACAGGGAAGCACTGAAGCTTTCTTT	CASGPIRQGSTEAFF
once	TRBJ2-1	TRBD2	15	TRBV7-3	TGTGCCAGCAGCTTAGGCGGGGGGGCCTACAATGAGCAGTTCTTC	CASSLGGGAYNEQFF
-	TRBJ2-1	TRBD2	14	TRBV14	TGTGCCAGCAGCCTTAGCGGGGAACCCAATGAGCAGTTCTTC	CASSLSGEPNEQFF
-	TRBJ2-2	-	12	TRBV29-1	TGCAGCTCCGCAGGATACACCGGGGAGCTGTTTTTT	CSSAGYTGELFF
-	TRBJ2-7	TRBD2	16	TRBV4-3	TGCGCCAGCAGCCAAGAGAGGGGTAGCGGGGGTTTTGAGCAGTACTTC	CASSQERGSGGFEQYF
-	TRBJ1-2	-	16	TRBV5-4	TGTGCCAGCAGCGATGAAGGAGCCTCTCCTAACTATGGCTACACCTTC	CASSDEGASPNYGYTF
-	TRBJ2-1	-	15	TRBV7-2	TGTGCCAGCAGCCCCGAGCCGACTCCTACCAATGAGCAGTTCTTC	CASSPEPTPTNEQFF
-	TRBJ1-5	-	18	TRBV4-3	TGCGCCAGCAGCCACCCCTACGTAAGTGGTTATAGCAATCAGCCCCAGCATTTT	CASSHPYVSGYSNQPQHF
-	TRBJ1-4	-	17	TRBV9	TGTGCCAGCAGCGAAACAGGACCGGGACTCGTGGATGAAAAACTGTTTTTT	CASSETGPGLVDEKLFF
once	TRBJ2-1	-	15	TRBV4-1	TGCGCCAGCAGCCAAGATGAGGGCGGGATCAATGAGCAGTTCTTC	CASSQDEGGINEQFF
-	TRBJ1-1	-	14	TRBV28	TGTGCCAGCAGTTCAACAAGTCCGAACACTGAAGCTTTCTTT	CASSSTSPNTEAFF
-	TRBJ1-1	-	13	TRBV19	TGTGCCAGTAGTTACGGGGTTGGGGCTGAAGCTTTCTTT	CASSYGVGAEAFF
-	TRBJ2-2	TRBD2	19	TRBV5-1	TGCGCCAGCAGCCCGGGCGGCGTCGGGACTAGCTCGAACACCGGGGAGCTGTTTTTT	CASSPGGVGTSSNTGELFF
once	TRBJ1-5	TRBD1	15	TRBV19	TGTGCCAGTAGCGGGTACCGGGACAGCGTTCAGCCCCAGCATTTT	CASSGYRDSVQPQHF
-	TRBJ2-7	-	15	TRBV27	TGTGCCAGCAGTTCAGGGGCGACAGTAACCTACGAGCAGTACTTC	CASSSGATVTYEQYF
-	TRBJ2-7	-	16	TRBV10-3	TGTGCCATCAGTGAAGAGCTAGCTCTGAGCTCCTACGAGCAGTACTTC	CAISEELALSSYEQYF
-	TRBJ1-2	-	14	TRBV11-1	TGTGCCAGCAGCTTAACCAACAGCGGCTATGGCTACACCTTC	CASSLTNSGYGYTF
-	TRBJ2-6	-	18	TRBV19	TGTGCCAGTAGTACGCCTGGACTCACCAACTCTGGGGCCAACGTCCTGACTTTC	CASSTPGLTNSGANVLTF
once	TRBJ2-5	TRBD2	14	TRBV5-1	TGCGCCAGCAGCTGGGGACTAATCCAAGAGACCCAGTACTTC	CASSWGLIQETQYF
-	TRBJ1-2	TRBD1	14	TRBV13	TGTGCCAGCAGCTTAGATCAGGGGGCTTATGGCTACACCTTC	CASSLDQGAYGYTF